Listed here is a single T cell receptor beta chain. Its antigen is still unknown. This specimen comes from a study of OX40 agonist ivuxolimab in advanced cancers. General study findings and limits: CD8+ T cells showed, on average, more clonal expansion than CD4+ cells. Some nonresponders additionally presented with little normalized T-cell clonal expansion.

CDR1 and CDR2 (germline): PRHDT, FYEKMQ (reference sequence). The V and J ends lost 4 bases and 6 bases respectively, with 7 bases between them. The CDR3 length is 12 residues. Repertoires were generated with immunoSEQ multiplex PCR, while TCRdb's copy carries only in-frame clones and drops some. The sample holds tens of thousands of clones, roughly nine tenths seen once. This clonotype was obtained from an adult with an advanced solid tumor such as melanoma, head and neck, liver or kidney cancer. Sequencing used CD4+ or CD8+ T cells sorted from blood, obtained in a trial of the OX40 agonist ivuxolimab. The chain couples TRBV13 to TRBJ2-1; the D is unclear. The CDR3 nucleotides are TGTGCCAGCAGCTCGAATGCCAATGAGCAGTTCTTC. As protein: CASSSNANEQFF.